The T cell receptor beta chain under discussion was sequenced for a study of beta chain features in type 1 diabetes. For the study at large: Across all samples, over 85 million sorted cells were examined.

All of the isolated RNA was reverse transcribed, so expressed TCRB transcripts were sequenced. Some clones are missing from TCRdb's copy, which holds only in-frame ones; the method was immunoSEQ multiplex PCR. The data contain more than 250,000 clones, around 20% of them singletons. For this clone: The antigen is undetermined.

Each sorted fraction was over 98% pure. The germline CDR1 and CDR2 sequences are ENHRY and SYGVKD. The CDR3 loop spans 11 amino acids. V lost 4 bases and J lost 6, with 6 bases in between. Study-wide results and caveats: Type 1 diabetes patients had moderately but significantly shorter TCRB CDR3s in all four CD4+ subsets. Compared to healthy donors, patients appeared to have naive, central memory and Treg TCRB repertoires that were more alike.

The clonotype comes from a woman in her thirties or forties with type 1 diabetes. Sequenced sample: naive CD4+ T cells from blood. The J gene is TRBJ1-2, the V gene TRBV10-3, with unresolved D. The chain's CDR3 is CAISVGDGYTF. The CDR3 DNA follows: TGTGCCATCAGTGTCGGGGATGGCTACACCTTC.